Listed here are 6 T cell receptor beta chains from one sample, sequenced in a study of cytomegalovirus exposure and HLA in healthy donors. PCR was performed using 60 Vbeta and 13 Jbeta primers. Using immunoSEQ multiplex PCR, the repertoire was profiled, and TCRdb retains in-frame clones only, with some absent. The sample has about 160,000 clones, 82% seen once. Sequenced: PBMCs. The receptor set was obtained from a girl under 18 in good health and CMV-seropositive.

The sample holds a few counts of this clone. The chain is built from TRBV6-5 and TRBJ1-5, with D perhaps TRBD1 (6 bases). CDR3 length equals 14 residues. Deletions cut 6 bases from V and 0 bases from J, with 9 bases between. Germline V gives CDR1 MNHEY, CDR2 SVGAGI. The CDR3 reads CASREGGSNQPQHF. DNA of the CDR3: TGTGCCAGCAGAGAAGGGGGTAGCAATCAGCCCCAGCATTTT.

J is TRBJ2-6 and V is TRBV6-4; 9 nucleotides line up with TRBD1. The CDR3 runs 17 residues. Germline CDR1 is MRHNA and CDR2 is SNTAGT. The junction had 6 bases not matched to a gene; V was cut back by 6 bases and J by 0 bases. The CDR3 nucleotides are TGTGCCAGCAGCCCGGGACAGGGTGACTCTGGGGCCAACGTCCTGACTTTC. Its translation is CASSPGQGDSGANVLTF.

This clone was detected only a few times. The V call is TRBV6-5, the J call TRBJ2-5; 10 nucleotides line up with TRBD1. Germline CDR1 is MNHEY and CDR2 is SVGAGI. The V segment lost 5 bases and the J segment 4 bases; nucleotides outside the gene matches: 7. CDR3 length: 15 residues. CDR3 coding DNA: TGTGCCAGCAGTACCGACCGGGACAGGGGAGAGACCCAGTACTTC. This encodes CASSTDRDRGETQYF.

Only one count was recorded for this clone. A junction end diverges from the germline sequence, so it may reflect a read error. The chain employs TRBV7-7 and TRBJ2-5; D may be TRBD2 (5 bases). This CDR3 comprises 13 residues. The germline CDR1 and CDR2 sequences are SSHAT and FNYEAQ (reference sequence). The CDR3 here is CASSLGEGETQYF. CDR3 coding DNA: TGTGCTAGCAGCTTAGGAGAGGGAGAGACCCAGTACTTC.

The chain links TRBV9 to TRBJ1-3; TRBD1 matches at 8 bases. With V trimmed by 4 bases and J by 5 bases, 11 bases remained unmatched. The germline CDR1 and CDR2 sequences are SGDLS and YYNGEE. The CDR3 has 16 amino acids. The DNA for the CDR3 is TGTGCCAGCAGCTCAGAAGACAGGGGAATACGAAACACCATATATTTT. Translation: CASSSEDRGIRNTIYF. Based on the CDR3 plus reference TRBV9 and TRBJ1-3, the full variable domain is DSGVTQTPKHLITATGQRVTLRCSPRSGDLSVYWYQQSLDQGLQFLIQYYNGEERAKGNILERFSAQQFPDLHSELNLSSLELGDSALYFCASSSEDRGIRNTIYFGEGSWLTVV.

V usage is TRBV5-1 and J usage is TRBJ2-2, with 10 nucleotides matching TRBD1. The J segment lost 6 bases and the V segment lost 3 bases, leaving 2 bases of the junction unmatched. CDR3 length: 14 residues. In germline, CDR1 is SGHRS, CDR2 YFSETQ. The CDR3 loop is CASSSGTGAGELFF. The CDR3 nucleotides are TGCGCCAGCAGCTCCGGGACAGGGGCCGGGGAGCTGTTTTTT.